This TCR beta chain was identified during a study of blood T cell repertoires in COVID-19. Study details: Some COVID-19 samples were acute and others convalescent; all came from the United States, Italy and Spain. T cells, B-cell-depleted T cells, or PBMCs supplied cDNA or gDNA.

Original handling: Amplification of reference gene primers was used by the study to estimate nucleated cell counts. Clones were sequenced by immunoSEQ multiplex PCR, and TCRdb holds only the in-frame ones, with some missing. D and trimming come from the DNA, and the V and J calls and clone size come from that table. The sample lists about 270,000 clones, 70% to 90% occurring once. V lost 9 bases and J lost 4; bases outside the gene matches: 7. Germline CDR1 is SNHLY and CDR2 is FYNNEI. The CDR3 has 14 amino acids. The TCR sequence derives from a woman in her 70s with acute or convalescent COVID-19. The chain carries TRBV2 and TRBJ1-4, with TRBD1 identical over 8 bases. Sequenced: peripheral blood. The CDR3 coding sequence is TGTGCCAGTCTCCGGGACAGGAGTAATGAAAAACTGTTTTTT. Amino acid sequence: CASLRDRSNEKLFF.